These 7 T cell receptor beta chains originate from one sample sequenced in a study of human T cells and chemical hapten exposure. Each CDR3 protein gets one entry after TCRdb re-called the RACE reads with MiXCR. The table has 95,000 to 150,000 distinct CDR3 sequences, about 10% seen once; the top ten hold around 2.2%. Time point noted: patch test 3, about 24 weeks after DPC sensitization. Treatment denoted: therapeutic diphenylcyclopropenone sensitization with weekly scalp DPC. Sequenced material: whole blood, taken in connection with sensitization to the hapten diphenylcyclopropenone (DPC). All receptors derive from a woman aged 45 to 65 with alopecia areata. Some clones in this sample may be carry-over from other donors' samples.

The V and J genes are TRBV29-1 and TRBJ1-1, with 12 nucleotides matching TRBD1. Germline trimming cut 3 bases from V and 10 bases from J; bases unmatched to any gene: 12. The CDR3 extends over 15 amino acids. Germline assignment: CDR1 SQVTM and CDR2 ANQGSEA. The CDR3, as DNA: TGCAGCGTTGAGGGACAGGGGGCCCGGAGGGACGGAGCTTTCTTT. It is translated as CSVEGQGARRDGAFF.

This clonotype was seen a few times. The V and J genes are TRBV2 and TRBJ2-4, with D perhaps TRBD2 (5 bases). V shed 9 bases and J shed 10 bases, with 19 bases lying between them. The CDR3 has 13 residues. Per germline, CDR1 SNHLY and CDR2 FYNNEI. CDR3 protein: CASNGGRAEIQYF. The CDR3 DNA follows: TGTGCCAGTAACGGAGGACGAGCGGAGATTCAGTACTTC.

This clonotype was seen many times. The chain has TRBV6-1 and TRBJ2-2; a possible D gene is TRBD2 (5 bases). The CDR3 runs to 14 residues. The germline V gene encodes CDR1 MNHNS and CDR2 SASEGT. Deletions cut 6 bases from V and 4 bases from J, with 12 bases between. CDR3 bases: TGTGCCAGCAGGATGAGCGGCCCCACCGGGGAGCTGTTTTTT. Its protein is CASRMSGPTGELFF.

The chain employs TRBV7-2 and TRBJ1-1, with a weak D call TRBD1 (5 bases). The CDR3 has 16 amino acids. V was shortened by 1 base and J by 6 bases, with 18 bases between the two germline ends. Germline lookup yields CDR1 SGHTA and CDR2 FQGNSA. CDR3 protein: CASSLGFGQGGPEAFF. CDR3 in DNA: TGTGCCAGCAGCTTAGGGTTTGGGCAGGGCGGACCTGAAGCTTTCTTT.

The gene calls are TRBV24-1 and TRBJ2-1, with TRBD2 matching 11 bases. The CDR3 totals 17 residues. Germline CDR1 reads KGHDR; CDR2 reads SFDVKD. V shed 8 bases and J 1 base; nucleotides not matched to a gene: 9. The CDR3 is CATIGPTSGSSYNEQFF. In nucleotides, the CDR3 is TGTGCCACCATCGGCCCCACTAGCGGGAGTTCCTACAATGAGCAGTTCTTC.

The table lists this clonotype with many counts. The chain is built from TRBV7-9 and TRBJ1-1, with 7 bases that match TRBD1. The CDR3 runs to 15 residues. Germline V gene data show CDR1 as SEHNR and CDR2 as FQNEAQ (reference sequence). V shed 5 bases and J 0 bases; nucleotides not matched to a gene: 6. The CDR3 DNA reads TGTGCCAGCAGCAAGGAGGGACAGCTGAACACTGAAGCTTTCTTT. Its protein product is CASSKEGQLNTEAFF.

The genes are TRBV12-3 or TRBV12-4 and TRBJ1-1; D is ambiguous. Trimming shortened V by 6 bases and J by 1 base, and 12 bases separated the two germline ends. The CDR3 runs 14 residues. CDR3 nucleotide sequence: TGTGCCAGCAGGCGTCCCTTGGGGAACACTGAAGCTTTCTTT. This translates into CASRRPLGNTEAFF.